This T cell receptor (beta chain) appears in the sequencing data of a study of T cells in Graves' hyperthyroidism and ophthalmopathy. The study's findings and limits: Through a model of 13 V-J features, ophthalmopathy was separated from stable hyperthyroidism.

Germline V CDR1 and CDR2: MNHEY, SVGEGT. The CDR3 loop spans 11 amino acids. V lost 2 bases and J lost 11, with 7 bases in between. As concerns this clonotype: What it recognizes is unknown.

RNA transcripts served as the template for amplifying TCR beta CDR3 regions. First-round RT-PCR with HTBI primers amplified the TCR CDR3 region. TCRdb re-analysed the multiplex PCR reads in MiXCR, keeping a single row per CDR3 protein. The table records approximately 600,000 distinct CDR3 sequences, under 25% of them present only once. Diagnosis relied on clinical symptoms, serum thyroxine and TRAb, thyroid ultrasound and orbital computed tomography. Sequencing input: blood. The chain joins TRBV6-2 or TRBV6-3 to TRBJ1-5; D remains unclear. The source of this sequence is a man aged 25 to 40 with Graves' ophthalmopathy. The DNA for the CDR3 is TGTGCCAGCAGTTACGGACTGACCCAGCATTTT. Its protein product is CASSYGLTQHF.